The 26 T cell receptor beta chains in this list originate from one sample, sequenced in a study of T cell responses to AZD1222 COVID-19 vaccine. Here immunoSEQ multiplex PCR was the method, and the copy in TCRdb shows in-frame clones only, minus some. This table has about 110,000 clones, about 90% appearing once. The starting material was peripheral blood, obtained on day 0 of AZD1222 vaccination. The receptors come from an adult in good health.

J is TRBJ1-1 and V is TRBV28; 9 positions match TRBD1. The CDR3 extends over 13 amino acids. Per the germline V gene, CDR1 is MDHEN and CDR2 is SYDVKM. The trim removed 10 bases at V and 3 bases at J, leaving 6 bases unmatched. DNA for the CDR3: TGTGCCATCAGACAGGGGGTTGACACTGAAGCTTTCTTT. It codes for CAIRQGVDTEAFF.

J is TRBJ1-2 and V is TRBV7-2; 7 nucleotides match TRBD1. Germline V CDR1 and CDR2: SGHTA, FQGNSA. The CDR3 consists of 15 residues. V dropped 4 bases and J dropped 4; count of bases not matched to a gene: 9. CDR3 sequence (DNA): TGTGCCAGCAGCTCCCGACAGGGCTCGGGCTATGGCTACACCTTC. It translates to CASSSRQGSGYGYTF.

This clone is categorized as large. This rearrangement joins TRBV6-2 or TRBV6-3 to TRBJ2-7; 8 bases align to TRBD2. This CDR3 spans 15 amino acids. CDR1 and CDR2 from the germline V gene are MNHEY and SVGEGT. Germline trimming cut 2 bases from V and 5 bases from J; bases unmatched to any gene: 8. The CDR3 region has the DNA TGTGCCAGCAGTTACCCCCCGGGAGGGATCAACGAGCAGTACTTC. The encoded protein is CASSYPPGGINEQYF.

The V call is TRBV12-3 or TRBV12-4, the J call TRBJ2-2, with D unresolved. The CDR3 loop spans 11 amino acids. The germline V and J ends were trimmed by 6 bases and 3 bases, with 2 bases remaining between them. This CDR3 reads CASRYTGELFF. Here the CDR3 DNA reads TGTGCCAGCAGATACACCGGGGAGCTGTTTTTT.

The CDR3 spells CASRKGETSSPLHF. CDR3 DNA: TGTGCCAGCAGAAAGGGAGAAACCAGTTCACCCCTCCACTTT. The chain carries TRBV7-2 and TRBJ1-6; D not certain. Germline V gene sequence: CDR1 SGHTA, CDR2 FQGNSA. Trimming removed 6 bases at V and 9 bases at J, with 15 bases between. This CDR3 is built from 14 residues.

The chain carries TRBV2 and TRBJ1-2, with 10 bases aligning to TRBD1. CDR3 length: 12 residues. Germline values: CDR1 SNHLY, CDR2 FYNNEI. Trimming took 10 bases from V and 8 from J; bases not matched to a gene: 7. CDR3 DNA: TGTGCCACAGCCGGGACAGGGGACGGCTACACCTTC. Translated, it gives CATAGTGDGYTF.

The genes are TRBV7-9 and TRBJ1-5; 8 bases match TRBD1. After removal of 1 base from V and 7 bases from J, the junction contained 6 bases not matched to a gene. Germline CDR1 reads SEHNR; CDR2 reads FQNEAQ (reference sequence). This CDR3 region has 15 residues. CDR3 region: CASSLGTGIGQPQHF. CDR3 in DNA: TGTGCCAGCAGCTTAGGGACAGGGATTGGACAGCCCCAGCATTTT.

This chain joins TRBV29-1 and TRBJ1-1; 8 bases are shared with TRBD1. The CDR3 has 13 residues. J was trimmed by 4 bases and V by 6 bases; bases with no gene match: 7. Germline CDR1 and CDR2: SQVTM and ANQGSEA. The chain's CDR3 is CSVSGQGGTEAFF. CDR3 coding DNA: TGCAGCGTATCCGGACAGGGAGGCACTGAAGCTTTCTTT.

The sample holds a few counts of this clone. The genes are TRBV7-3 and TRBJ1-1; D is uncertain. The CDR3 is 13 amino acids. Trimming shortened V by 3 bases and J by 1 base, and 6 bases separated the two germline ends. Germline V CDR1 and CDR2: SGHTA, FQGTGA. CDR3 nucleotides: TGTGCCAGCAGCTTCGGACGGAACACTGAAGCTTTCTTT. Its protein is CASSFGRNTEAFF.

The V call is TRBV5-4, the J call TRBJ1-4; D gene ambiguous. This CDR3 has 12 residues. Germline V gene sequence: CDR1 SGHNT, CDR2 YYREEE (reference sequence). V lost 5 bases to trimming and J lost 7 bases, with 9 bases between them. In nucleotides, the CDR3 is TGTGCCAGCAGTCGAATAGGTGAAAAACTGTTTTTT. Translated: CASSRIGEKLFF.

This clone was counted a single time. CDR3 sequence (DNA): TGCGCCAGCAGGGGACAGCCGGCCTGCTATGGCTACACCTTC. It specifies CASRGQPACYGYTF. The gene calls are TRBV10-1 and TRBJ1-2, with TRBD1 identical over 7 bases. J gave up 4 bases and V 6 bases, and 8 bases lay outside the gene matches. This CDR3 is built from 14 residues. Germline CDR1 is WNHNN and CDR2 is SYGVQD (reference sequence).

The CDR3 sequence: CASSPWGSLADTQYF. The DNA of the CDR3 is TGTGCCAGCTCACCGTGGGGGAGCCTCGCAGATACGCAGTATTTT. The chain uses TRBV18 and TRBJ2-3; D might be TRBD1 or TRBD2, each matching 5 bases. The CDR3 has 15 amino acids. V was clipped by 3 bases and J by 4 bases, with 14 bases between them. Germline V lookup: CDR1 KGHSH, CDR2 LQKENI.

The chain couples TRBV27 to TRBJ1-2; D is possibly TRBD1 (5 bases). The CDR3 has 14 amino acids. V lost 6 bases and J 3 bases, leaving 14 bases between the germline ends. The germline V gene has CDR1 MNHEY and CDR2 SMNVEV (reference sequence). The CDR3 DNA follows: TGTGCCAGCAGGCCAACCGGGGGTGACTATGGCTACACCTTC. Encoded protein: CASRPTGGDYGYTF.

J is TRBJ1-1 and V is TRBV28; no firm D call. Germline loops: CDR1 MDHEN, CDR2 SYDVKM. V was shortened by 5 bases and J by 1 base, with 11 bases between the two germline ends. The length of the CDR3 is 14 residues. This CDR3 reads CASSNGRKNTEAFF. The CDR3 region has the DNA TGTGCCAGCAGTAACGGACGGAAGAACACTGAAGCTTTCTTT.

A single count supports this clone. CDR3 DNA sequence: TGTGCCAGCAGCCCCGGACAGGGGATTAGGTATGGCTACACCTTC. Residues: CASSPGQGIRYGYTF. This rearrangement joins TRBV7-8 to TRBJ1-2; 9 nucleotides agree with TRBD1. Germline CDR1 is SGHVS and CDR2 is FQNEAQ. CDR3 length equals 15 residues. The V segment lost 5 bases and the J segment 5 bases; nucleotides outside the gene matches: 9.

This chain uses TRBV5-1 with TRBJ2-1; 7 nucleotides agree with TRBD1. This CDR3 has 14 amino acids. CDR1 SGHRS and CDR2 YFSETQ come from the germline V gene. With 2 bases clipped from V and 3 bases from J, the junction kept 2 bases outside the gene matches. The CDR3 region is CASSFPGGYNEQFF. CDR3 DNA sequence: TGCGCCAGCAGCTTTCCAGGGGGCTACAATGAGCAGTTCTTC. The whole variable domain, filled in from reference TRBV5-1 and TRBJ2-1, reads KAGVTQTPRYLIKTRGQQVTLSCSPISGHRSVSWYQQTPGQGLQFLFEYFSETQRNKGNFPGRFSGRQFSNSRSEMNVSTLELGDSALYLCASSFPGGYNEQFFGPGTRLTVL.

This chain uses TRBV5-4 with TRBJ2-1; TRBD1 agrees at 10 bases. The length of the CDR3 is 15 residues. After removal of 5 bases from V and 2 bases from J, the junction contained 4 bases not matched to a gene. Germline V gives CDR1 SGHNT, CDR2 YYREEE (reference sequence). CDR3 nucleotides: TGTGCCAGCAGGCCCGGACAGGGGGCCTACAATGAGCAGTTCTTC. This translates into CASRPGQGAYNEQFF.

This rearrangement joins TRBV6-5 to TRBJ2-6; 8 bases agree with TRBD1. V lost 5 bases to trimming and J lost 2 bases; unmatched junction nucleotides: 2. The CDR3 has 15 residues. Germline CDR1 reads MNHEY; CDR2 reads SVGAGI. CDR3 nucleotide sequence: TGTGCCAGCAGTCCAGGGGGCACTGGGGCCAACGTCCTGACTTTC. Translating gives CASSPGGTGANVLTF.

This clone has more than one count but fewer than ten. V is TRBV7-2 and J is TRBJ2-7; TRBD1 matches at 9 bases. V lost 3 bases and J lost 4; bases outside the gene matches: 4. The CDR3 extends over 14 amino acids. The germline V gene encodes CDR1 SGHTA and CDR2 FQGNSA. CDR3 DNA: TGTGCCAGCAGCTTGGGACAGGGTCTTTACGAGCAGTACTTC. This codes for CASSLGQGLYEQYF.

This clone appeared once. The DNA of the CDR3 is TGCGCCAGCAGCTGGGTTTGGACAGGGGCCCGGGAGCTGTTTTTT. Translating it yields CASSWVWTGARELFF. The chain combines TRBV5-1 with TRBJ2-2; 9 bases are a match to TRBD1. V shed 3 bases, J shed 9 bases, and the junction held 9 bases outside the gene matches. CDR3 length equals 15 residues. The germline CDR1 and CDR2 sequences are SGHRS and YFSETQ.

The rearrangement joins TRBV18 to TRBJ1-5; 7 nucleotides agree with TRBD1. Losses at the gene ends were 3 bases for V and 1 base for J; bases not matched to a gene: 3. CDR1 is KGHSH, CDR2 LQKENI, per germline. The CDR3 length is 15 residues. CDR3 protein: CASSPKGQSNQPQHF. Here the CDR3 DNA reads TGTGCCAGCTCACCTAAGGGACAGAGCAATCAGCCCCAGCATTTT. Full variable domain (remainder filled in from reference TRBV18 and TRBJ1-5): NAGVMQNPRHLVRRRGQEARLRCSPMKGHSHVYWYRQLPEEGLKFMVYLQKENIIDESGMPKERFSAEFPKEGPSILRIQQVVRGDSAAYFCASSPKGQSNQPQHFGDGTRLSIL.

This clone was observed once. This rearrangement joins TRBV27 to TRBJ1-3; D gene ambiguous. V gave up 6 bases and J gave up 2 bases, with 17 bases separating them. The germline V gene has CDR1 MNHEY and CDR2 SMNVEV (reference sequence). The CDR3 is made up of 16 amino acids. The CDR3 loop reads CASSSFFEGAGNTIYF. For the CDR3, the DNA is TGTGCCAGCAGCTCATTTTTTGAGGGTGCTGGAAACACCATATATTTT.

This chain uses TRBV5-1 with TRBJ2-5; D remains unclear. The CDR3 extends over 14 amino acids. CDR1 and CDR2 (germline): SGHRS, YFSETQ. The V gene lost 3 bases and the J gene lost 4 bases, with 13 bases spanning the gap. As DNA, the CDR3 is TGCGCCAGCAGCTACGGACGGGTTTCAGAGACCCAGTACTTC. Protein: CASSYGRVSETQYF.

The chain joins TRBV5-6 to TRBJ2-1; D is undetermined. Germline lookup yields CDR1 SGHDT and CDR2 YYEEEE. V dropped 2 bases and J dropped 4 bases, with 1 base sitting between them. The CDR3 consists of 11 residues. Written as DNA, the CDR3 is TGTGCCAGCAGCTTATACAATGAGCAGTTCTTC. Protein: CASSLYNEQFF.

The chain recombines TRBV7-2 with TRBJ1-2; 7 bases agree with TRBD1. The junction had 5 bases not matched to a gene; V was cut back by 5 bases and J by 2 bases. Germline V CDR1 and CDR2: SGHTA, FQGNSA. The CDR3 covers 14 residues. This CDR3 reads CASSTQTGNYGYTF. In DNA form, the CDR3 reads TGTGCCAGCAGCACTCAGACAGGGAACTATGGCTACACCTTC.

The V and J genes are TRBV20-1 and TRBJ1-2; D remains unclear. Trimming took off 4 bases at V and 5 bases at J, with 8 bases between the two ends. CDR1 is DFQATT, CDR2 SNEGSKA, per germline (reference sequence). CDR3 length equals 11 residues. Written as DNA, the CDR3 is TGCAGTGCTACGACGGTTTATGGCTACACCTTC. Translation gives CSATTVYGYTF.